Described below is a single T cell receptor (beta chain) sequence and its context. Only a few counts were recorded for this clonotype. Its recognized antigen is unknown. Qualities for individual bases were not recorded, and no much larger clone is one base off. Trimming accounts for 0 bases at V and 3 bases at J, while the number of junction bases matched to no gene is 6. The CDR3 holds 16 amino acids from the cysteine to the phenylalanine. Only the CDR3 DNA stays, 48 bases, in frame from base 1. Looking up the germline V gene (reference sequence) yields CDR1 SGHNT and CDR2 YYREEE. This record comes from a study of blood T cells in healthy people across ages (dated by TCRdb to the mid-2010s). Regarding the study in general: Template switching captured roughly one uniquely barcoded TCR beta cDNA molecule per two T cells in model experiments. To avoid experimental bias, donors of different ages were distributed randomly across sequencing lanes. Using the same blood draw, the study looked at two additional independent replicas of 1 million unique cDNA reads for two donors, one aged 18 to 30 and the other aged 80 or older. Age-related changes in TCR beta repertoire diversity were measured in the study by deep sequencing normalized with unique cDNA molecular identifiers. Four age groups were formed from the donors: young (average 16 years), middle-aged (around 41), aged (62) and long-lived (around 82). Overall study outcomes, separate from this receptor: Because profiling used bulk unsorted PBMCs, naive and antigen-experienced compartments could not be compared conclusively. Compared with the aged group, the long-lived group had more naive CD4+ T cells, fewer expanded clones and increased TCR diversity, a pattern suggesting age selection. Because donor CMV infection status was unknown, age-related changes in expanded clonotypes were potentially confounded. The percentage of naive T cells measured by flow cytometry correlated strongly with observed TCR beta diversity. Observed TCR beta diversity per million T cells fell roughly linearly with age, and a significant reduction was already apparent by age around 40. Total diversity estimates from one million sequenced T cells were considered lower bounds and underestimates.

The 35 to 40 donors, aged about 6 to 100 years, were systemically healthy Caucasian individuals from Russia. Around 9.8 milliliters of peripheral blood were collected from each donor into EDTA-treated Vacutainer tubes. Ficoll-Paque density-gradient centrifugation was used to isolate PBMCs, with at least 6.5 million per sample. Total RNA, at least 6 micrograms per sample, was extracted from PBMCs with Trizol reagent. The percentages of naive CD45RAhigh/CD27high T cells were determined by flow cytometry on a PBMC aliquot from every donor. The library was obtained by 5' RACE. Instrument used: Illumina HiSeq 2500. A second PCR of roughly 7 to 11 cycles was performed with a sample-barcoded 5' primer and a J-beta primer mix. A template-switch 5' adaptor carrying 12 random nucleotides introduced a unique molecular identifier onto each TCR beta cDNA molecule. Each sample yielded at least 2.5 million CDR3-containing paired-end reads. First-strand cDNA synthesis was performed from all RNA using the Mint cDNA synthesis kit, with priming by a TRBC-specific oligonucleotide. After uracil-DNA glycosylase treatment, a first 18-cycle PCR used universal primers M1SS and BC2_uni_R on all cDNA. Per the source publication's procedure: For normalization, 1 million high-quality reads were randomly selected from each sample, with every read carrying a distinct molecular identifier. Instead of being binned into consensus sequences, reads that shared molecular identifiers were thrown out. MiTCR, with a Q25 quality threshold and the strictest error-elimination algorithm, was used for CDR3 identification, clonotype clustering and error correction. A nonparametric unseen species model using Euler transformation provided a lower-bound estimate of total TCR beta diversity. TCRdb redid the processing of the public reads, applying fastp at Q25 and MiXCR, and retained in-frame beta chains. Rows merge per CDR3 protein into single entries with the most common DNA and genes. The V and J calls come from TCRdb's annotation, not from the publication. The sample table shows about 970,000 distinct CDR3 sequences, and just over 50% are seen once. Roughly a fifth of the sample lies in the top ten.

The receptor's source is a woman aged 55-70 years in good health. In this chain, TRBV5-4 is recombined with TRBJ2-4, with 7 bases in between that match TRBD2. Sequencing was carried out using blood. The CDR3 region reads CASSLEGLTGKNIQYF. The nucleotide sequence is TGTGCCAGCAGCTTGGAGGGACTAACTGGCAAAAACATTCAGTACTTC.